Below, one T cell receptor beta chain is given with its context. Its cognate antigen is unknown. The sample is drawn from a study of shared clonotypes between healthy human individuals. Looking at the study overall: Three plates were used per donor for CD4 naive, three for CD4 memory, two for CD8 naive and one for CD8 memory. Study-level findings and limits: Clonotypes shared by all four donors outscored non-shared clonotypes in generation probability.

Positively selected for CCR7, the CD45RO-negative cells used as naive CD8 cells excluded terminally differentiated effector memory CD45RA+ cells. Nashville, Tennessee was home to all donors, who were Caucasian adults. Sorted-subset replicate PCR reactions contained approximately 190 ng DNA, corresponding to about 30,000 T cell genomes. Clones were sequenced by immunoSEQ multiplex PCR, and TCRdb holds only the in-frame ones, with some missing. The table shows under 2,000,000 clones, with about 95% occurring only once. Deletions cut 2 bases from V and 1 base from J, with 17 bases between. The length of the CDR3 is 18 residues. Germline-derived CDR1 and CDR2 are MDHEN and SYDVKM.

This chain connects TRBV28 to TRBJ2-2; possible D gene TRBD2, 5 bases. The specimen sequenced was naive CD8+ T cells sorted from blood. This receptor was identified in a man younger than 30 in good health. The CDR3 protein is CASSLRTEGGGNTGELFF. The CDR3 nucleotides are TGTGCCAGCAGTTTACGGACCGAGGGCGGAGGGAACACCGGGGAGCTGTTTTTT. Together with reference TRBV28 and TRBJ2-2, the CDR3 gives the full variable domain: DVKVTQSSRYLVKRTGEKVFLECVQDMDHENMFWYRQDPGLGLRLIYFSYDVKMKEKGDIPEGYSVSREKKERFSLILESASTNQTSMYLCASSLRTEGGGNTGELFFGEGSRLTVL.